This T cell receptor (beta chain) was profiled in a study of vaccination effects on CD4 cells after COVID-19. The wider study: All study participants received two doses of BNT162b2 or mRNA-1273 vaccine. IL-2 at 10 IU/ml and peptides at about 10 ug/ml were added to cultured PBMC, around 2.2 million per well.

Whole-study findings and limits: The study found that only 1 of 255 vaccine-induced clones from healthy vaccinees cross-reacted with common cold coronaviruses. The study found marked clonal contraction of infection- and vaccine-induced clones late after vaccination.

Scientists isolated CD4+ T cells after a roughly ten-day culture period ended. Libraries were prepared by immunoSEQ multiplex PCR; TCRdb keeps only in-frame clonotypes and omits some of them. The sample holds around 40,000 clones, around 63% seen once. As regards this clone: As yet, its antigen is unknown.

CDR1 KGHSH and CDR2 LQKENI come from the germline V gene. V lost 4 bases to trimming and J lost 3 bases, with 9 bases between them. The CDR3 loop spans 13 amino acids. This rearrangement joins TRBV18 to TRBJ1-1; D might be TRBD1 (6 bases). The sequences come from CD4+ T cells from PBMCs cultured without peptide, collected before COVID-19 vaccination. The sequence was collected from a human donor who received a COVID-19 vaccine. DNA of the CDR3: TGTGCCAGCTCACAGAACAGGGACACTGAAGCTTTCTTT. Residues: CASSQNRDTEAFF.